The 10 T cell receptor beta chains given below trace back to one sample, sequenced in a study of shared clonotypes between healthy human individuals. The data were produced by immunoSEQ multiplex PCR, yet TCRdb's version contains in-frame clones alone and is incomplete. The table includes millions of clones, roughly nine tenths detected once. Source material: naive CD4+ T cells sorted from blood. Described subset: CD45RA+ positively selected. The receptors originated from a man in his late teens or twenties in good health.

The CDR3 bases are TGTGCCATCAGTGAGTCGGGACAGGGGGCTGCTGAGCAGTTCTTC. It specifies CAISESGQGAAEQFF. The chain combines TRBV10-3 with TRBJ2-1; 12 bases fit TRBD1. J lost 9 bases, V lost 0 bases, and 3 bases had no gene match. The CDR3 sequence is 15 residues long. Germline V CDR1 and CDR2: ENHRY, SYGVKD.

To note about this clone: Other nucleotide sequences from this sample produce the same CDR3. The rearrangement links TRBV30 to TRBJ2-2; 9 nucleotides agree with TRBD1. V gave up 5 bases and J gave up 6 bases; unmatched junction bases: 1. CDR1 and CDR2 (germline): GTSNPN, SVGIG (reference sequence). The CDR3 runs to 12 residues. CDR3 loop: CAWGQGSGELFF. DNA for the CDR3: TGTGCCTGGGGACAGGGGTCCGGGGAGCTGTTTTTT.

The chain joins TRBV4-1 to TRBJ2-4; D is uncertain. V was cut by 1 base and J by 8 bases, with 9 bases left in between. The CDR3 is 13 residues long. Germline CDR1 is MGHRA and CDR2 is YSYEKL. CDR3 DNA: TGCGCCAGCAGCCAAGCCTCTGGTTACATTCAGTACTTC. It codes for CASSQASGYIQYF.

The chain is built from TRBV2 and TRBJ2-5; a possible D gene is TRBD2 (5 bases). This CDR3 contains 15 residues. The germline V and J ends were trimmed by 4 bases and 2 bases, with 14 bases remaining between them. Germline V CDR1 and CDR2: SNHLY, FYNNEI. The CDR3 bases are TGTGCCAGCAGTGTCCTCTTGCGGAGGCAAGAGACCCAGTACTTC. Residues: CASSVLLRRQETQYF.

The chain links TRBV9 to TRBJ2-1; 11 positions agree with TRBD2. Germline CDR1 SGDLS, CDR2 YYNGEE. J lost 5 bases, V lost 1 base, and 5 bases had no gene match. The CDR3 is 16 amino acids. For the CDR3, the DNA is TGTGCCAGCAGCGTAAGACTAGCGGGGCTTAACAATGAGCAGTTCTTC. Encoded protein: CASSVRLAGLNNEQFF.

The rearrangement joins TRBV9 to TRBJ2-3, with 9 bases identical to TRBD2. The germline gives CDR1 SGDLS, CDR2 YYNGEE. The CDR3 runs 16 residues. The junction had 8 bases not matched to a gene; V was cut back by 3 bases and J by 3 bases. The CDR3: CASSDPRGGPTDTQYF. CDR3 sequence (DNA): TGTGCCAGCAGCGACCCGCGGGGGGGCCCAACAGATACGCAGTATTTT.

V gene TRBV28 combines with J gene TRBJ2-7; a weak D match, TRBD2 (7 bases). Trimming pared 7 bases from V and 3 bases from J, leaving 19 bases between. The CDR3 length is 15 residues. The V gene's germline CDR1 is MDHEN and CDR2 SYDVKM. The CDR3 region is CASTLGGVPYYEQYF. Here the CDR3 DNA reads TGTGCCAGCACTCTAGGGGGGGTCCCCTACTACGAGCAGTACTTC.

The gene calls are TRBV27 and TRBJ2-7; TRBD1 aligns across 10 bases. Trimming cost V 4 bases and J 1 base; bases outside gene matches: 4. This CDR3 contains 15 residues. Germline CDR1 reads MNHEY; CDR2 reads SMNVEV (reference sequence). Written as DNA, the CDR3 is TGTGCCAGCAGTTCCAGGACAGGGGGTTCCTACGAGCAGTACTTC. Its translation: CASSSRTGGSYEQYF.

The chain has TRBV5-1 and TRBJ2-1, with no clear D. CDR1 is SGHRS, CDR2 YFSETQ, per germline. The CDR3 loop spans 14 amino acids. V lost 0 bases and J 2 bases, leaving 6 bases between the germline ends. The CDR3 reads CASSLGIAYNEQFF. CDR3 coding DNA: TGCGCCAGCAGCTTGGGAATAGCCTACAATGAGCAGTTCTTC. The full variable domain, with the rest looked up from reference TRBV5-1 and TRBJ2-1, is KAGVTQTPRYLIKTRGQQVTLSCSPISGHRSVSWYQQTPGQGLQFLFEYFSETQRNKGNFPGRFSGRQFSNSRSEMNVSTLELGDSALYLCASSLGIAYNEQFFGPGTRLTVL.

The chain links TRBV30 to TRBJ1-2; 7 bases agree with TRBD1. CDR1 GTSNPN and CDR2 SVGIG come from the germline V gene (reference sequence). Unmatched junction bases numbered 10, after V lost 8 bases and J lost 4 bases. This CDR3 has 13 residues. CDR3 DNA sequence: TGTGCCACAGTCCCTGCAGGGGGCTATGGCTACACCTTC. Its protein is CATVPAGGYGYTF.